The 11 T cell receptor beta chains below all came from one sample that was sequenced in a study of T cells after yellow fever vaccination. TCRdb reanalysed the 5' RACE reads using MiXCR and keeps one entry per CDR3 protein. Among about 320,000 distinct CDR3 sequences, around 6.8% were seen once, and the ten largest hold 18%. Sequences were derived from PBMCs, sampled roughly 45 days after the first yellow fever vaccination. The receptors derive from a man aged 18 to 29 who received the YFV17D yellow fever vaccine.

This clonotype was picked up a small number of times. This chain connects TRBV6-1 to TRBJ1-6; maybe TRBD1 (5 bases). The CDR3 extends over 14 amino acids. The V and J ends lost 5 bases and 8 bases respectively, with 13 bases between them. CDR1 is MNHNS, CDR2 SASEGT, per germline. The CDR3 DNA reads as TGTGCCAGCAGTAAACGGGGCAGAGATTCACCCCTCCACTTT. Translated: CASSKRGRDSPLHF.

The chain has TRBV2 and TRBJ2-2, with D uncertain. CDR1 and CDR2 (germline): SNHLY, FYNNEI. The CDR3 has 14 amino acids. V lost 9 bases to trimming and J lost 3 bases, with 14 bases between them. DNA of the CDR3: TGTGCCAGTCCCTGTAAAAGGTACACCGGGGAGCTGTTTTTT. It translates to CASPCKRYTGELFF. The full variable domain, completed using reference TRBV2 and TRBJ2-2, is EPEVTQTPSHQVTQMGQEVILRCVPISNHLYFYWYRQILGQKVEFLVSFYNNEISEKSEIFDDQFSVERPDGSNFTLKIRSTKLEDSAMYFCASPCKRYTGELFFGEGSRLTVL.

The chain couples TRBV15 to TRBJ1-1; TRBD1 might be the D (6 bases). Deletions cut 3 bases from V and 1 base from J, with 12 bases between. The V gene's germline CDR1 is LNHNV and CDR2 YYDKDF (reference sequence). This CDR3 contains 15 residues. The CDR3 coding sequence is TGTGCCACCAGCAGGACCGGGACACAGAACACTGAAGCTTTCTTT. This codes for CATSRTGTQNTEAFF.

The table lists this clonotype with a few counts. The gene calls are TRBV7-3 and TRBJ2-2, with 8 bases fitting TRBD1. Looked up from germline, CDR1 is SGHTA and CDR2 is FQGTGA. J gave up 2 bases and V 5 bases, and 7 bases lay outside the gene matches. The CDR3 loop spans 16 amino acids. CDR3 sequence (DNA): TGTGCCAGCAGCGCAGGGACAGGCCATAACACCGGGGAGCTGTTTTTT. Amino acids: CASSAGTGHNTGELFF.

This clonotype showed up many times. This rearrangement joins TRBV7-2 to TRBJ2-1, with D perhaps given as TRBD1 or TRBD2 (5 bases each). The germline V gene encodes CDR1 SGHTA and CDR2 FQGNSA. Trimming stripped 4 bases from V and 2 bases from J, with 18 bases between. CDR3 size: 17 residues. CDR3 nucleotides: TGTGCCAGCAGCTCCCTGGGGGTCGGGGTAGCCTACAATGAGCAGTTCTTC. Its translation is CASSSLGVGVAYNEQFF.

This clonotype occurred a few times. The rearrangement joins TRBV10-3 to TRBJ1-1; D call uncertain. CDR3 size: 14 residues. The V and J ends lost 11 bases and 1 base respectively, with 17 bases between them. Germline V gene sequence: CDR1 ENHRY, CDR2 SYGVKD. Here the CDR3 DNA reads TGTGCCGCTAGCCCCGGGTCTCAGAACACTGAAGCTTTCTTT. It encodes CAASPGSQNTEAFF.

This chain joins TRBV18 and TRBJ1-2; the D gene is possibly TRBD1 (5 bases). From germline, CDR1 is KGHSH and CDR2 LQKENI. The CDR3 loop spans 13 amino acids. Trimming shortened V by 0 bases and J by 7 bases, and 9 bases separated the two germline ends. The CDR3 nucleotides are TGTGCCAGCTCACCACCGGGGGGGTCTGGCTACACCTTC. It codes for CASSPPGGSGYTF.

The rearrangement uses TRBV19 and TRBJ1-2, with a weak D call TRBD1 (5 bases). The CDR3 is 13 residues long. V gave up 6 bases and J gave up 8 bases, with 16 bases separating them. Germline V gene lookup returns CDR1 LNHDA and CDR2 SQIVND (reference sequence). In DNA form, the CDR3 reads TGTGCCAGTAGCCTCGTGGGGGTAGGAGGCTACACCTTC. Its protein product is CASSLVGVGGYTF.

This clonotype was seen ten or more times. The chain carries TRBV6-1 and TRBJ2-2; 10 nucleotides agree with TRBD1. Germline V gives CDR1 MNHNS, CDR2 SASEGT. Losses at the gene ends were 8 bases for V and 6 bases for J; bases not matched to a gene: 9. The CDR3 length is 15 residues. For the CDR3, the DNA is TGTGCCAGCCGCCCCGGACAGGGGGGTCCCGGGGAGCTGTTTTTT. Protein sequence: CASRPGQGGPGELFF.

The chain is built from TRBV14 and TRBJ1-1; D perhaps matches TRBD1 (6 bases). CDR1 SGHDN and CDR2 FVKESK come from the germline V gene. This CDR3 has 14 amino acids. V was trimmed by 6 bases and J by 6 bases, leaving 17 bases between them. CDR3 nucleotide sequence: TGTGCCAGCAGTCCCTTTACAGGGTACCCTGAAGCTTTCTTT. As protein: CASSPFTGYPEAFF.

The chain links TRBV12-3 or TRBV12-4 to TRBJ1-1; no clear D gene. V lost 1 base and J lost 5, with 8 bases in between. The CDR3 covers 13 residues. The CDR3 DNA sequence: TGTGCCAGCAGTTTAGGGTCGGGGACTGAAGCTTTCTTT. This gives the protein CASSLGSGTEAFF.